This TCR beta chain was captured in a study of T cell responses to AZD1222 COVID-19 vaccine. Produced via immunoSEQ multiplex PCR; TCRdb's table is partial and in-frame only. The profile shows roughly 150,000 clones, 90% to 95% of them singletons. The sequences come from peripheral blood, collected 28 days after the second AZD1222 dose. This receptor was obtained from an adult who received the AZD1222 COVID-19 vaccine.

The CDR3, as DNA: TGTGCCAGCAGCTTGCAAACGAATGAGCAGTTCTTC. Protein sequence: CASSLQTNEQFF. This chain joins TRBV5-6 and TRBJ2-1; no reliable D call. Looked up from germline, CDR1 is SGHDT and CDR2 is YYEEEE. V lost 1 base and J lost 7, with 6 bases in between. The CDR3 sequence is 12 residues long.